Presented here are 28 T cell receptor beta chains from one specimen sequenced in a study of T cells after yellow fever vaccination. TCRdb reprocessed the 5' RACE reads with MiXCR, giving one entry per CDR3 protein. The data hold hundreds of thousands of distinct CDR3 sequences, with over 8% observed a single time. This sample comprised PBMCs, obtained on the day of the first yellow fever vaccination. The receptors were sampled from a man between 18 and 29 years old who received the YFV17D yellow fever vaccine.

Only a few counts were recorded for this clonotype. The chain combines TRBV11-2 with TRBJ1-1; 11 nucleotides agree with TRBD1. CDR1 is SGHAT, CDR2 FQNNGV, per germline. The V segment lost 1 base and the J segment 7 bases; nucleotides outside the gene matches: 8. This CDR3 is 16 amino acids long. CDR3 protein: CASSLAPGTGGFEAFF. CDR3 DNA sequence: TGTGCCAGCAGCTTAGCCCCCGGGACAGGGGGGTTTGAAGCTTTCTTT.

On this clonotype itself: A single base separates this from a much larger clone, so it may be a read error. The rearrangement joins TRBV4-2 to TRBJ2-2; D unresolved. The CDR3 extends over 14 amino acids. Germline V lookup: CDR1 LGHNA, CDR2 YNFKEQ. Between the trimmed V and J ends, which lost 4 bases and 1 base, there was a span of 7 bases. The CDR3 spells CASSRAWNTGELFF. CDR3 DNA sequence: TGTGCCAGCAGCCGAGCGTGGAACACCGGGGAGCTGTTTTTT.

This clonotype was seen a few times. The CDR3 is CASSQDHQGSGSPLHF. The CDR3 DNA follows: TGCGCCAGCAGCCAAGATCATCAGGGTTCAGGTTCACCCCTCCACTTT. The chain couples TRBV4-1 to TRBJ1-6, with D possibly matching TRBD1 (5 bases). V was clipped by 0 bases and J by 9 bases, with 15 bases between them. CDR1 MGHRA and CDR2 YSYEKL come from the germline V gene. CDR3 length: 16 amino acids.

The chain carries TRBV7-2 and TRBJ2-5; D perhaps matches TRBD1 (6 bases). Trimming removed 1 base at V and 5 bases at J, with 14 bases between. Germline V lookup: CDR1 SGHTA, CDR2 FQGNSA. The CDR3 consists of 15 residues. DNA for the CDR3: TGTGCCAGCAGCTTAGTGTGGGGGCGTCGGGAGACCCAGTACTTC. Translation gives CASSLVWGRRETQYF.

This clonotype was seen ten or more times. The chain recombines TRBV20-1 with TRBJ2-1; TRBD2 aligns across 12 bases. J lost 10 bases, V lost 3 bases, and 7 bases had no gene match. This CDR3 region has 14 residues. Per germline, CDR1 DFQATT and CDR2 SNEGSKA (reference sequence). The CDR3 reads CSARSSGGAWEQFF. For the CDR3, the DNA is TGCAGTGCTAGGTCTAGCGGGGGGGCCTGGGAGCAGTTCTTC.

The J gene is TRBJ2-7, the V gene TRBV29-1; 9 bases fit TRBD1. V lost 6 bases, J lost 5 bases, and 14 bases stayed unmatched. The CDR3 is 15 amino acids. The germline V gene has CDR1 SQVTM and CDR2 ANQGSEA. CDR3 DNA sequence: TGCAGCGTCGGGGACAGGGAGGTGACTGCCAACGAGCAGTACTTC. Translating gives CSVGDREVTANEQYF.

This clonotype was recorded at least ten times. The chain carries TRBV12-3 or TRBV12-4 and TRBJ2-3; tentatively, D is TRBD2 (7 bases). V was pared by 8 bases and J by 4 bases, with 10 bases between. This CDR3 is 12 amino acids long. The CDR3: CASGGAPDTQYF. In DNA form, the CDR3 reads TGTGCCAGCGGGGGGGCCCCAGATACGCAGTATTTT.

This clonotype occurred a few times. The V and J genes are TRBV9 and TRBJ2-3, with 7 bases lining up with TRBD2. The length of the CDR3 is 15 residues. Trimming removed 0 bases from V and 5 bases from J; junction bases left unmatched: 6. CDR1 SGDLS and CDR2 YYNGEE come from the germline V gene. The CDR3 DNA reads as TGTGCCAGCAGCGTAGCCCTAGCGGAAGAAGATACGCAGTATTTT. As protein: CASSVALAEEDTQYF. Looking up the rest from reference TRBV9 and TRBJ2-3 gives the full variable domain: DSGVTQTPKHLITATGQRVTLRCSPRSGDLSVYWYQQSLDQGLQFLIQYYNGEERAKGNILERFSAQQFPDLHSELNLSSLELGDSALYFCASSVALAEEDTQYFGPGTRLTVL.

This chain uses TRBV3-1 with TRBJ2-7; no reliable D call. CDR3 length: 12 residues. V dropped 4 bases and J dropped 0 bases, with 4 bases sitting between them. CDR1 and CDR2 (germline): LGHDT, YNNKEL (reference sequence). The DNA of the CDR3 is TGTGCCAGCAGCCGGGGCTCCTACGAGCAGTACGTC. This encodes CASSRGSYEQYV.

This clonotype showed up many times. V and J are TRBV5-1 and TRBJ2-3; 9 bases map to TRBD2. Germline CDR1 and CDR2: SGHRS and YFSETQ. The CDR3 runs to 16 residues. Trimming took 0 bases from V and 2 from J; bases not matched to a gene: 4. The DNA of the CDR3 is TGCGCCAGCAGCTTGGACCCTAGCGGGAACACAGATACGCAGTATTTT. Amino acid sequence: CASSLDPSGNTDTQYF.

The table lists this clonotype with many counts. The chain uses TRBV4-3 and TRBJ2-3; 8 positions match TRBD2. This CDR3 has 15 amino acids. The germline V gene encodes CDR1 LGHNA and CDR2 YSLEER. J lost 1 base, V lost 4 bases, and 4 bases had no gene match. Written as DNA, the CDR3 is TGCGCCAGCAGCCGGGGACTAGTGGGCACAGATACGCAGTATTTT. Translating it yields CASSRGLVGTDTQYF.

This chain connects TRBV5-5 to TRBJ2-5, with D unclear. CDR3 size: 13 residues. Germline V lookup: CDR1 SGHKS, CDR2 YYEKEE (reference sequence). Trimming removed 3 bases from V and 2 bases from J, with 8 bases in between. The CDR3 DNA sequence: TGTGCCAGCAGCTCCTACCATCAAGAGACCCAGTACTTC. Protein product: CASSSYHQETQYF.

The chain has TRBV7-2 and TRBJ2-7; D not certain. The length of the CDR3 is 13 residues. In germline, CDR1 is SGHTA, CDR2 FQGNSA. Trimming took 4 bases from V and 4 from J, leaving 11 bases between them. CDR3 sequence: CASSSFDGYEQYF. The CDR3, as DNA: TGTGCCAGCAGCTCCTTCGACGGATACGAGCAGTACTTC.

The chain is built from TRBV11-2 and TRBJ2-1, with 10 bases aligning to TRBD2. With V trimmed by 1 base and J by 6 bases, 12 bases remained unmatched. The CDR3 has 18 amino acids. Germline values: CDR1 SGHAT, CDR2 FQNNGV. CDR3 in amino acids: CASSLVVAGGFIGNEQFF. CDR3 coding DNA: TGTGCCAGCAGCTTAGTGGTAGCGGGGGGATTTATCGGCAATGAGCAGTTCTTC.

CDR3 coding DNA: TGCGCCAGCAGCTTCGGCGGGGGGGACACCGGGGAGCTGTTTTTT. This sequence encodes CASSFGGGDTGELFF. The J gene is TRBJ2-2, the V gene TRBV5-1, with TRBD2 matching 9 bases. The J segment lost 3 bases and the V segment lost 2 bases, leaving 2 bases of the junction unmatched. The CDR3 runs to 15 residues. Germline loops: CDR1 SGHRS, CDR2 YFSETQ.

This clonotype was observed many times. The chain is built from TRBV4-1 and TRBJ1-1; D not resolved. The CDR3 runs to 13 residues. The germline V gene has CDR1 MGHRA and CDR2 YSYEKL. The V and J ends lost 1 base and 7 bases respectively, with 10 bases between them. The CDR3 sequence: CASSQVGSLEAFF. CDR3 DNA sequence: TGCGCCAGCAGCCAAGTCGGCAGCCTTGAAGCTTTCTTT.

At least ten counts were recorded for this clonotype. CDR3 region: CSVREDTEAFF. The CDR3 bases are TGCAGTGTTCGGGAGGACACTGAAGCTTTCTTT. The gene calls are TRBV20-1 and TRBJ1-1; D is unresolved. Germline V lookup: CDR1 DFQATT, CDR2 SNEGSKA (reference sequence). The CDR3 consists of 11 residues. Trimming removed 7 bases from V and 3 bases from J, with 9 bases in between.

The chain uses TRBV12-3 or TRBV12-4 and TRBJ2-1; TRBD2 agrees at 13 bases. The CDR3 is 14 residues long. Trimming at V came to 6 bases and at J to 9 bases, leaving 5 bases not matched to a gene. CDR3 sequence reads: CASSTTSGGLEQFF. CDR3 DNA sequence: TGTGCCAGCAGCACGACTAGCGGGGGGCTTGAGCAGTTCTTC.

This clonotype was seen a handful of times. The V call is TRBV24-1, the J call TRBJ2-3; possible D gene TRBD1, 6 bases. V was pared by 0 bases and J by 4 bases, with 10 bases between. This CDR3 has 15 amino acids. CDR1 is KGHDR, CDR2 SFDVKD, per germline. The CDR3 DNA reads TGTGCCACCAGTGATTTGGGCAGGGGAGCAGATACGCAGTATTTT. This gives the protein CATSDLGRGADTQYF.

This clonotype was counted a few times. The J gene is TRBJ2-5, the V gene TRBV6-5; D gene unclear. Germline CDR1 and CDR2: MNHEY and SVGAGI. This CDR3 has 13 residues. Trimming removed 2 bases at V and 0 bases at J, with 4 bases between. CDR3 residues: CASSYGHQETQYF. CDR3 nucleotides: TGTGCCAGCAGTTACGGTCACCAAGAGACCCAGTACTTC.

The chain employs TRBV7-9 and TRBJ2-3, with 9 bases that match TRBD1. The CDR3 sequence is 16 residues long. Per germline, CDR1 SEHNR and CDR2 FQNEAQ (reference sequence). J gave up 6 bases and V 7 bases, and 14 bases lay outside the gene matches. The CDR3: CASTHIPGQGKDTQYF. The CDR3 DNA follows: TGTGCCAGCACCCACATACCGGGACAGGGCAAGGATACGCAGTATTTT.

The J gene is TRBJ2-5, the V gene TRBV12-3 or TRBV12-4; 13 nucleotides align to TRBD2. The CDR3 spans 15 residues. The junction had 5 bases not matched to a gene; V was cut back by 5 bases and J by 5 bases. The CDR3 nucleotides read TGTGCCAGCAGTAAACTAGCGGGGGGGCCGGAGACCCAGTACTTC. This codes for CASSKLAGGPETQYF.

The chain is built from TRBV5-1 and TRBJ1-2; maybe TRBD1 (5 bases). Germline CDR1 SGHRS, CDR2 YFSETQ. Trimming shortened V by 4 bases and J by 1 base, and 14 bases separated the two germline ends. The CDR3 sequence is 15 residues long. The CDR3 loop reads CASSPGGSLNYGYTF. The CDR3 DNA reads as TGCGCCAGCAGCCCGGGGGGAAGCCTTAACTATGGCTACACCTTC.

The chain recombines TRBV5-1 with TRBJ1-2; D is unclear. CDR3 length: 13 residues. V was clipped by 4 bases and J by 3 bases, with 10 bases between them. In germline, CDR1 is SGHRS, CDR2 YFSETQ. The CDR3 nucleotides are TGCGCCAGCAGCGATACGGTTTACTATGGCTACACCTTC. Its protein is CASSDTVYYGYTF.

In this sample, this clonotype turned up a few times. The rearrangement uses TRBV11-2 and TRBJ1-1, with 7 bases lining up with TRBD1. Germline CDR1 reads SGHAT; CDR2 reads FQNNGV. J gave up 7 bases and V 3 bases, and 8 bases lay outside the gene matches. The CDR3 has 14 residues. The CDR3 nucleotides are TGTGCCAGCAGCTTTTACAGGGGCGGGAGTGAAGCTTTCTTT. This codes for CASSFYRGGSEAFF.

This clonotype was seen a few times. The chain links TRBV20-1 to TRBJ2-7; D could derive from TRBD1 or TRBD2 (5 bases each). The V end lost 4 bases, the J end lost 2 bases, and 15 bases lay between the germline ends. From germline, CDR1 is DFQATT and CDR2 SNEGSKA (reference sequence). The CDR3 runs to 14 residues. The CDR3 sequence: CSATPTGRPYEQYF. The CDR3 region has the DNA TGCAGTGCTACACCTACGGGACGGCCCTACGAGCAGTACTTC.

This clonotype occurred a few times. The CDR3 region has the DNA TGTGCCAGCAGCGTAGCTTCGCGGGGGTGGGAGACCCAGTACTTC. Its translation: CASSVASRGWETQYF. V is TRBV9 and J is TRBJ2-5, with 7 positions matching TRBD2. The ends lost 0 bases at V and 5 bases at J; junction bases unmatched: 7. Germline V gives CDR1 SGDLS, CDR2 YYNGEE. The CDR3 runs 15 residues.

There are a few counts of this clonotype. The chain couples TRBV3-1 to TRBJ2-1, with TRBD2 matching over 14 bases. This CDR3 has 16 residues. Looked up from germline, CDR1 is LGHDT and CDR2 is YNNKEL (reference sequence). Trimming took 4 bases from V and 7 from J; bases not matched to a gene: 6. The CDR3 region is CASSRLTSGGANEQFF. The CDR3 DNA sequence: TGTGCCAGCAGCCGTCTGACTAGCGGGGGGGCGAATGAGCAGTTCTTC.